This passage covers 10 T cell receptor beta chains from one sample sequenced in a study of blood T cell repertoires in COVID-19. Some clones are missing from TCRdb's copy, which holds only in-frame ones; the method was immunoSEQ multiplex PCR. The sample consists of roughly 180,000 clones, more than 80% of them appearing once. The sample comprised peripheral blood. Receptor source: a woman in her thirties or forties with COVID-19, enrolled during active disease.

The chain uses TRBV2 and TRBJ2-1; TRBD2 matches 9 bases. CDR1 is SNHLY, CDR2 FYNNEI, per germline. The V and J ends lost 5 bases and 7 bases, in that order; junction bases with no gene match: 9. The CDR3 consists of 15 residues. The CDR3 protein is CASSRTSASGNEQFF. The CDR3 nucleotides read TGTGCCAGCAGTCGGACTAGCGCCTCCGGGAATGAGCAGTTCTTC. Looking up the rest from reference TRBV2 and TRBJ2-1 gives the full variable domain: EPEVTQTPSHQVTQMGQEVILRCVPISNHLYFYWYRQILGQKVEFLVSFYNNEISEKSEIFDDQFSVERPDGSNFTLKIRSTKLEDSAMYFCASSRTSASGNEQFFGPGTRLTVL.

The V and J genes are TRBV7-2 and TRBJ1-2; D perhaps matches TRBD1 (6 bases). The germline V gene encodes CDR1 SGHTA and CDR2 FQGNSA. V was cut by 7 bases and J by 4 bases, with 13 bases left in between. The CDR3 contains 13 residues. CDR3 DNA: TGTGCCAGCAACCTACAGGGCACCTATGGCTACACCTTC. It is translated as CASNLQGTYGYTF.

This chain links TRBV28 with TRBJ1-4; D gene ambiguous. Deletions cut 5 bases from V and 8 bases from J, with 9 bases between. The CDR3 is 12 amino acids. Germline V gene sequence: CDR1 MDHEN, CDR2 SYDVKM. The CDR3 here is CASSPPVEKLFF. Here the CDR3 DNA reads TGTGCCAGCAGTCCGCCGGTCGAAAAACTGTTTTTT. Variable domain in full (rest from reference TRBV28 and TRBJ1-4): DVKVTQSSRYLVKRTGEKVFLECVQDMDHENMFWYRQDPGLGLRLIYFSYDVKMKEKGDIPEGYSVSREKKERFSLILESASTNQTSMYLCASSPPVEKLFFGSGTQLSVL.

The chain links TRBV3-1 (or the pseudogene TRBV3-2) to TRBJ1-2; 9 bases agree with TRBD1. V shed 2 bases and J 5 bases; nucleotides not matched to a gene: 12. This CDR3 has 17 amino acids. CDR1 LGHDT and CDR2 YNNKEL come from the germline V gene (reference sequence). The CDR3 protein is CASSQRDRVQLRYGYTF. The DNA for the CDR3 is TGTGCCAGCAGCCAAAGGGACAGGGTCCAGCTAAGATATGGCTACACCTTC.

This clone was recorded once. The V and J genes are TRBV5-1 and TRBJ2-3; 7 nucleotides agree with TRBD1. Per the germline V gene, CDR1 is SGHRS and CDR2 is YFSETQ. V lost 4 bases and J lost 4; bases outside the gene matches: 15. The CDR3 totals 17 residues. CDR3: CASSAQTGMGVADTQYF. CDR3 nucleotides: TGCGCCAGCAGCGCCCAGACAGGGATGGGGGTAGCAGATACGCAGTATTTT. Based on the CDR3 plus reference TRBV5-1 and TRBJ2-3, the full variable domain is KAGVTQTPRYLIKTRGQQVTLSCSPISGHRSVSWYQQTPGQGLQFLFEYFSETQRNKGNFPGRFSGRQFSNSRSEMNVSTLELGDSALYLCASSAQTGMGVADTQYFGPGTRLTVL.

This clone was counted once. The chain employs TRBV5-1 and TRBJ2-3, with 9 nucleotides matching TRBD2. Germline V gene lookup returns CDR1 SGHRS and CDR2 YFSETQ. This CDR3 has 15 residues. V gave up 4 bases and J gave up 6 bases; unmatched junction bases: 9. CDR3 residues: CASSNKAAGGDTQYF. CDR3 nucleotide sequence: TGCGCCAGCAGCAACAAGGCGGCGGGAGGGGATACGCAGTATTTT. Full variable domain (remainder filled in from reference TRBV5-1 and TRBJ2-3): KAGVTQTPRYLIKTRGQQVTLSCSPISGHRSVSWYQQTPGQGLQFLFEYFSETQRNKGNFPGRFSGRQFSNSRSEMNVSTLELGDSALYLCASSNKAAGGDTQYFGPGTRLTVL.

The chain couples TRBV2 to TRBJ2-1, with D maybe TRBD2 (6 bases). Germline V gene lookup returns CDR1 SNHLY and CDR2 FYNNEI. Trimming pared 0 bases from V and 4 bases from J, leaving 10 bases between. The CDR3 loop spans 15 amino acids. The CDR3 is CASSEAGGGYNEQFF. Written as DNA, the CDR3 is TGTGCCAGCAGTGAAGCCGGGGGTGGATACAATGAGCAGTTCTTC.

The table lists this clone with a few counts. This CDR3 is CASSTPLAGGLMSNEQFF. CDR3 DNA sequence: TGTGCCAGCAGCACACCATTAGCGGGAGGGCTAATGAGCAATGAGCAGTTCTTC. The chain employs TRBV7-8 and TRBJ2-1, with TRBD2 matching 11 bases. The CDR3 totals 18 residues. Looked up from germline, CDR1 is SGHVS and CDR2 is FQNEAQ. V shed 5 bases and J 6 bases; nucleotides not matched to a gene: 15.

In this sample, this clone turned up once. The V gene is TRBV9, the J gene TRBJ1-1; D unresolved. The CDR3 length is 13 residues. Germline assignment: CDR1 SGDLS and CDR2 YYNGEE. V was cut by 4 bases and J by 3 bases, with 10 bases left in between. CDR3 sequence: CASSPSFDTEAFF. The DNA for the CDR3 is TGTGCCAGCAGCCCCTCGTTCGACACTGAAGCTTTCTTT.

The chain links TRBV5-4 to TRBJ2-2, with 8 bases lining up with TRBD1. Trimming at V came to 0 bases and at J to 2 bases, leaving 6 bases not matched to a gene. The CDR3 length is 17 residues. Germline CDR1 is SGHNT and CDR2 is YYREEE (reference sequence). CDR3 nucleotide sequence: TGTGCCAGCAGCTTGGCCAGGACAGGGCTAAACACCGGGGAGCTGTTTTTT. Protein sequence: CASSLARTGLNTGELFF.